These T cell receptor beta chains were read from a single sample in a study of blood T cell repertoires in COVID-19. Assay used: immunoSEQ multiplex PCR; TCRdb lists only in-frame clones, some missing. The sample shows about 280,000 clones, roughly 90% of them seen only once. The sample consisted of PBMCs or T cells enriched from blood (not recorded which). The receptor source for this set is a man aged 35 to 55 who had been exposed to COVID-19. Each CDR3 is given with its conserved first and last residue. A D gene is named only where the DNA matches it firmly. A clone size is listed for some rows: how often the clone was seen (once, few, many), or a class if it is expanded.

>-|TRBJ2-5|-|TRBV11-3
TGTGCCAGCAGCTTAGAACAGCAAGAGACCCAGTACTTC
CASSLEQQETQYF
>TRBD1|TRBJ1-6|few|TRBV30
TGTGCCTGGAGGAAGTTAGGGACAGCTGATAATTCACCCCTCCACTTT
CAWRKLGTADNSPLHF
>-|TRBJ1-5|-|TRBV6-1
TGTGCCAGCAGTGAATACTACAATAGCAATCAGCCCCAGCATTTT
CASSEYYNSNQPQHF
>TRBD1|TRBJ1-2|-|TRBV12-3/TRBV12-4
TGTGCCAGCAGTTTGACAGGGGTGGGAGGCTACACCTTC
CASSLTGVGGYTF
>TRBD1|TRBJ2-1|-|TRBV27
TGTGCCAGCAGTAAGAGGGGGCCTATCAACAATGAGCAGTTCTTC
CASSKRGPINNEQFF
>TRBD2|TRBJ2-3|-|TRBV7-9
TGTGCCAGCAGCTTTGTGGCCGCGGGAGTTGGGTCGTATTTT
CASSFVAAGVGSYF
>-|TRBJ1-1|few|TRBV3-1/TRBV3-2
TGTGCCAGCAGCCAAGGACAAATTGGCACTGAAGCTTTCTTT
CASSQGQIGTEAFF
>-|TRBJ1-2|-|TRBV5-4
TGTGCCAGCAGCTTCGAGGCCATGGCGGCAGCTAACTATGGCTACACCTTC
CASSFEAMAAANYGYTF
>-|TRBJ1-2|-|TRBV7-9
TGTGCCAGCAGCTCAACCGGGACACCAACGGGTGGCTACACCTTC
CASSSTGTPTGGYTF
>TRBD2|TRBJ2-2|-|TRBV5-1
TGCGCCAGCAGCGGCGGGAGCAACACCGGGGAGCTGTTTTTT
CASSGGSNTGELFF
>TRBD1|TRBJ1-4|once|TRBV9
TGTGCCAGCAGCAACCAGGGGGGCTCAACTAATGAAAAACTGTTTTTT
CASSNQGGSTNEKLFF
>-|TRBJ1-2|-|TRBV10-3
TGTGCCATCAGTCCGATCGGGTTTAACTATGGCTACACCTTC
CAISPIGFNYGYTF
>-|TRBJ2-7|-|TRBV24-1
TGTGCCACCAGTGATTTTAGTACGGGTAACTACGAGCAGTACTTC
CATSDFSTGNYEQYF
>-|TRBJ1-1|-|TRBV27
TGTGCCAGCGGAAACAGCATCCGGGCTTTCTTT
CASGNSIRAFF
>-|TRBJ2-5|-|TRBV7-2
TGTGCCAGCAGCGGCCGGACCGGAGATGGAGGGACCCAGTACTTC
CASSGRTGDGGTQYF
>TRBD2|TRBJ2-1|-|TRBV5-8
TGTGCCAGCAGCTTGGCTAGCGGGAGACTATATGAGCAGTTCTTC
CASSLASGRLYEQFF
>TRBD1|TRBJ2-7|-|TRBV28
TGTGCCAGCAGTTTTATGCCGCGGGGACAGGAATTCTCCTACGAGCAGTACTTC
CASSFMPRGQEFSYEQYF
>-|TRBJ2-7|-|TRBV19
TGTGCCAGTAGTATGGTATCGGAGCTCTCCTACGAGCAGTACTTC
CASSMVSELSYEQYF
>-|TRBJ2-7|-|TRBV5-1
TGCGCCAGCAAAAGGCCAGAGCGCTCTACCTACGAGCAGTACTTC
CASKRPERSTYEQYF
>TRBD1|TRBJ1-5|-|TRBV6-5
TGTGCCAGCAGGGAGACAGGGTTTCAGCCCCAGCATTTT
CASRETGFQPQHF
>-|TRBJ2-7|few|TRBV29-1
TGCAGCGTTCGGGGTGAAGCGGAATACTCCTACGAGCAGTACTTC
CSVRGEAEYSYEQYF
>TRBD2|TRBJ2-2|-|TRBV11-2
TGTGCCAGCACCGCGAGACTAGCTCAAAACACCGGGGAGCTGTTTTTT
CASTARLAQNTGELFF